One and the same sample provided the 31 T cell receptor beta chains below, sequenced in a study of beta chain features in type 1 diabetes. Isolated RNA was reverse transcribed in full, so expressed TCRB transcripts were sequenced. Profiled with immunoSEQ multiplex PCR; TCRdb holds only in-frame clones, not every one. The table includes over 15,000 clones, approximately 50% detected once. Sequenced input: stem cell memory CD4+ T cells from blood. All receptors derive from a man between 18 and 35 years old in good health.

This clone was counted once. This chain connects TRBV6-6 to TRBJ2-1, with a weak D call TRBD1 (8 bases). The CDR3 has 16 amino acids. CDR1 is MNHNY, CDR2 SVGAGI, per germline (reference sequence). Between the trimmed V and J ends, which lost 3 bases and 6 bases, there was a span of 18 bases. The CDR3 sequence: CASSYFTGGGGNEQFF. Here the CDR3 DNA reads TGTGCCAGCAGTTATTTCACAGGGGGGGGTGGCAATGAGCAGTTCTTC.

This sequence joins TRBV5-4 and TRBJ2-1; TRBD2 matches 7 bases. This CDR3 is 15 amino acids long. Trimming took 1 base from V and 8 from J; bases not matched to a gene: 9. The germline CDR1 and CDR2 sequences are SGHNT and YYREEE (reference sequence). CDR3 nucleotides: TGTGCCAGCAGCTTGTCCGCGGGAGAAGGCTATGAGCAGTTCTTC. Residues: CASSLSAGEGYEQFF.

V usage is TRBV28 and J usage is TRBJ1-2; the D gene is possibly TRBD1 (5 bases). Trimming cost V 3 bases and J 7 bases, with 15 bases left between them. The length of the CDR3 is 14 residues. The germline CDR1 and CDR2 sequences are MDHEN and SYDVKM. CDR3 DNA: TGTGCCAGCAGTTTCAATCTGGGGGGTCGTGGCTACACCTTC. As protein: CASSFNLGGRGYTF.

The V call is TRBV5-5, the J call TRBJ2-7; 8 bases map to TRBD1. The J segment lost 6 bases and the V segment lost 0 bases, leaving 5 bases of the junction unmatched. This CDR3 is 14 amino acids long. CDR1 is SGHKS and CDR2 is YYEKEE in the germline V gene (reference sequence). Here the CDR3 reads CASSLGTGLREQYF. Written as DNA, the CDR3 is TGTGCCAGCAGCTTGGGGACAGGGCTTCGCGAGCAGTACTTC. The full variable domain, with the rest looked up from reference TRBV5-5 and TRBJ2-7, is DAGVTQSPTHLIKTRGQQVTLRCSPISGHKSVSWYQQVLGQGPQFIFQYYEKEERGRGNFPDRFSARQFPNYSSELNVNALLLGDSALYLCASSLGTGLREQYFGPGTRLTVT.

This sequence joins TRBV7-3 and TRBJ2-1; D perhaps matches TRBD2 (5 bases). The CDR3 sequence is 15 residues long. The germline V gene has CDR1 SGHTA and CDR2 FQGTGA. The V and J ends lost 5 bases and 8 bases respectively, with 19 bases between them. CDR3 region: CASSPRTLPGYEQFF. DNA for the CDR3: TGTGCCAGCAGCCCCCGGACTTTACCCGGGTATGAGCAGTTCTTC.

This clone occurred a few times. V is TRBV4-2 and J is TRBJ1-4; D gene ambiguous. V shed 5 bases and J shed 0 bases, with 13 bases lying between them. The CDR3 sequence is 16 residues long. Germline assignment: CDR1 LGHNA and CDR2 YNFKEQ. CDR3 region: CASSKRTGSTNEKLFF. CDR3 bases: TGTGCCAGCAGCAAGCGGACGGGTTCAACTAATGAAAAACTGTTTTTT.

The rearrangement links TRBV7-2 to TRBJ2-5; 7 nucleotides align to TRBD2. CDR1 and CDR2 from the germline V gene are SGHTA and FQGNSA. The CDR3 runs 14 residues. With 3 bases clipped from V and 4 bases from J, the junction kept 5 bases outside the gene matches. CDR3 DNA sequence: TGTGCCAGCAGCTTCCCGACTAGCACAGAGACCCAGTACTTC. It codes for CASSFPTSTETQYF. Based on the CDR3 plus reference TRBV7-2 and TRBJ2-5, the full variable domain is GAGVSQSPSNKVTEKGKDVELRCDPISGHTALYWYRQSLGQGLEFLIYFQGNSAPDKSGLPSDRFSAERTGGSVSTLTIQRTQQEDSAVYLCASSFPTSTETQYFGPGTRLLVL.

CDR3 amino acids: CASSLETGRTEAFF. Written as DNA, the CDR3 is TGTGCCAGCAGCTTAGAGACAGGGCGGACTGAAGCTTTCTTT. V is TRBV7-9 and J is TRBJ1-1, with 7 nucleotides matching TRBD1. Germline trimming cut 1 base from V and 5 bases from J; bases unmatched to any gene: 4. The CDR3 length is 14 residues. The germline V gene has CDR1 SEHNR and CDR2 FQNEAQ (reference sequence).

The rearrangement links TRBV4-3 to TRBJ2-2, with 7 bases fitting TRBD1. The germline V gene encodes CDR1 LGHNA and CDR2 YSLEER. V was pared by 1 base and J by 6 bases, with 5 bases of the junction left unmatched. The CDR3 runs 15 residues. The CDR3, as DNA: TGCGCCAGCAGCCAAGCCCTCAGGGGGTCCGGGGAGCTGTTTTTT. Encoded protein: CASSQALRGSGELFF.

This sequence joins TRBV6-1 and TRBJ1-1, with 7 bases lining up with TRBD1. Trimming cost V 6 bases and J 8 bases; bases outside gene matches: 9. This CDR3 has 13 amino acids. Germline assignment: CDR1 MNHNS and CDR2 SASEGT. CDR3 nucleotide sequence: TGTGCCAGCAGCGTACGACAGGGAACGGAAGCTTTCTTT. Its protein is CASSVRQGTEAFF.

Only a few counts were recorded for this clone. The V call is TRBV30, the J call TRBJ1-6; 10 bases map to TRBD1. Per germline, CDR1 GTSNPN and CDR2 SVGIG (reference sequence). This CDR3 is built from 14 residues. V lost 1 base to trimming and J lost 10 bases; unmatched junction nucleotides: 4. CDR3 residues: CAWSGDRGGSPLHF. DNA for the CDR3: TGTGCCTGGAGTGGGGACAGGGGAGGATCACCCCTCCACTTT.

This clone was seen a few times. The chain links TRBV4-3 to TRBJ2-7; 7 bases fit TRBD1. This CDR3 spans 15 amino acids. V trimming: 0 bases; J trimming: 4 bases; junction bases outside the gene matches: 6. In germline, CDR1 is LGHNA, CDR2 YSLEER. This CDR3 is CASSQDTGVEYEQYF. The CDR3 region has the DNA TGCGCCAGCAGCCAAGATACAGGGGTGGAGTACGAGCAGTACTTC.

CDR3 residues: CAISESYFPTTRIGANVLTF. DNA of the CDR3: TGTGCCATCAGTGAGTCTTATTTTCCGACTACTCGGATTGGGGCCAACGTCCTGACTTTC. This chain uses TRBV10-3 with TRBJ2-6; TRBD2 is a possible D gene (5 bases). The CDR3 has 20 amino acids. Germline V gene sequence: CDR1 ENHRY, CDR2 SYGVKD. V lost 0 bases and J lost 3, with 21 bases in between.

The rearrangement joins TRBV9 to TRBJ2-7; no definite D call. The germline CDR1 and CDR2 sequences are SGDLS and YYNGEE. The CDR3 is made up of 16 amino acids. Trimming stripped 0 bases from V and 0 bases from J, with 13 bases between. In nucleotides, the CDR3 is TGTGCCAGCAGCGTAGAAGAGGCTAGTTCCTCCTACGAGCAGTACTTC. Its translation: CASSVEEASSSYEQYF.

The chain combines TRBV6-5 with TRBJ2-3; D is perhaps TRBD2 (5 bases). V was clipped by 5 bases and J by 1 base, with 13 bases between them. Germline CDR1 MNHEY, CDR2 SVGAGI. This CDR3 spans 15 amino acids. The CDR3 DNA sequence: TGTGCCAGCAGTAGGGCGGGTATAGGCACAGATACGCAGTATTTT. Translation: CASSRAGIGTDTQYF.

The chain employs TRBV28 and TRBJ1-2; TRBD1 aligns across 9 bases. This CDR3 has 13 amino acids. V shed 2 bases and J 6 bases; nucleotides not matched to a gene: 1. Germline V CDR1 and CDR2: MDHEN, SYDVKM. The CDR3 sequence: CASSLNRGHGYTF. CDR3 in DNA: TGTGCCAGCAGTTTAAACAGGGGGCATGGCTACACCTTC.

This clone was observed a handful of times. This sequence joins TRBV18 and TRBJ2-5; 7 positions match TRBD2. The CDR3 loop spans 14 amino acids. With V trimmed by 8 bases and J by 1 base, 7 bases remained unmatched. Germline V lookup: CDR1 KGHSH, CDR2 LQKENI. As DNA, the CDR3 is TGTGCCAGCCACGGGCGGGGGTTCCAAGAGACCCAGTACTTC. This gives the protein CASHGRGFQETQYF.

CDR3 sequence: CASSLESGAGGRYEQYF. For the CDR3, the DNA is TGTGCCAGCAGCTTAGAGTCGGGGGCAGGGGGCAGGTACGAGCAGTACTTC. The V call is TRBV7-2, the J call TRBJ2-5; 8 bases line up with TRBD1. Gene TRBJ2-7 matches the end of the DNA better, so the J call may be wrong. Germline CDR1 and CDR2: SGHTA and FQGNSA. CDR3 length: 17 residues.

This chain links TRBV4-3 with TRBJ1-6; a weak D match, TRBD1 (6 bases). This CDR3 comprises 17 residues. V gave up 0 bases and J gave up 8 bases, with 17 bases separating them. Per the germline V gene, CDR1 is LGHNA and CDR2 is YSLEER. The CDR3 is CASSQDRRDTGHSPLHF. In DNA form, the CDR3 reads TGCGCCAGCAGCCAAGATCGTCGGGACACAGGCCATTCACCCCTCCACTTT.

This sequence joins TRBV7-2 and TRBJ1-5; the D is unclear. In germline, CDR1 is SGHTA, CDR2 FQGNSA. The CDR3 is made up of 12 amino acids. V lost 6 bases, J lost 0 bases, and 3 bases lay in between. The CDR3 is CASSISNQPQHF. CDR3 DNA sequence: TGTGCCAGCAGTATTAGCAATCAGCCCCAGCATTTT.

The CDR3 protein is CASSFSGRTDTQYF. The CDR3, as DNA: TGTGCCAGCAGTTTTAGCGGGCGGACAGATACGCAGTATTTT. The chain uses TRBV28 and TRBJ2-3, with 7 bases lining up with TRBD2. Per the germline V gene, CDR1 is MDHEN and CDR2 is SYDVKM. CDR3 length equals 14 residues. With V trimmed by 3 bases and J by 3 bases, 3 bases remained unmatched.

CDR3: CASSPSGGTDTQYF. CDR3 nucleotides: TGTGCCAGCAGTCCGTCCGGGGGCACAGATACGCAGTATTTT. V is TRBV6-4 and J is TRBJ2-3; a weak D match, TRBD2 (5 bases). With 5 bases removed from V and 1 base from J, the gap between germline ends came to 10 bases. Germline V lookup: CDR1 MRHNA, CDR2 SNTAGT. The CDR3 runs 14 residues.

CDR3 bases: TGTGCCAGCAGTGAACAACAGGGGTATGGAAACACCATATATTTT. It specifies CASSEQQGYGNTIYF. The chain has TRBV25-1 and TRBJ1-3, with 7 bases aligning to TRBD1. The trim removed 2 bases at V and 3 bases at J, leaving 4 bases unmatched. CDR1 MGHDK and CDR2 SYGVNS come from the germline V gene. The CDR3 has 15 residues.

This clone has more than one count but fewer than ten. This chain joins TRBV7-2 and TRBJ2-5; D is uncertain. The germline V gene has CDR1 SGHTA and CDR2 FQGNSA. The CDR3 spans 14 residues. V was pared by 4 bases and J by 4 bases, with 13 bases between. The CDR3 sequence is CASSSSPPGETQYF. In DNA, the CDR3 is TGTGCCAGCAGCTCGAGCCCGCCAGGAGAGACCCAGTACTTC.

The chain has TRBV7-3 and TRBJ2-2; D perhaps matches TRBD2 (6 bases). Trimming stripped 3 bases from V and 3 bases from J, with 11 bases between. The CDR3 loop spans 15 amino acids. The germline V gene has CDR1 SGHTA and CDR2 FQGTGA. For the CDR3, the DNA is TGTGCCAGCAGCTTTGCGGGAAGGGACACCGGGGAGCTGTTTTTT. Its translation: CASSFAGRDTGELFF.

V usage is TRBV5-4 and J usage is TRBJ1-4; D gene ambiguous. V was shortened by 0 bases and J by 4 bases, with 13 bases between the two germline ends. The length of the CDR3 is 16 residues. Germline lookup yields CDR1 SGHNT and CDR2 YYREEE (reference sequence). CDR3 loop: CASSLGQRPDNEKLFF. For the CDR3, the DNA is TGTGCCAGCAGCTTGGGCCAGCGACCTGATAATGAAAAACTGTTTTTT. Looking up the rest from reference TRBV5-4 and TRBJ1-4 gives the full variable domain: ETGVTQSPTHLIKTRGQQVTLRCSSQSGHNTVSWYQQALGQGPQFIFQYYREEENGRGNFPPRFSGLQFPNYSSELNVNALELDDSALYLCASSLGQRPDNEKLFFGSGTQLSVL.

This clone was detected a few times. This sequence joins TRBV30 and TRBJ2-7; TRBD2 agrees at 8 bases. The CDR3 has 15 amino acids. Germline CDR1 reads GTSNPN; CDR2 reads SVGIG (reference sequence). V gave up 2 bases and J gave up 5 bases; unmatched junction bases: 11. CDR3 DNA: TGTGCCTGGAGTAATGCGGGGGGAAGCCCCCACGAGCAGTACTTC. Translation: CAWSNAGGSPHEQYF. The variable domain in full, completed from reference TRBV30 and TRBJ2-7, reads SQTIHQWPATLVQPVGSPLSLECTVEGTSNPNLYWYRQAAGRGLQLLFYSVGIGQISSEVPQNLSASRPQDRQFILSSKKLLLSDSGFYLCAWSNAGGSPHEQYFGPGTRLTVT.

The chain employs TRBV9 and TRBJ2-4, with 8 bases identical to TRBD2. The germline gives CDR1 SGDLS, CDR2 YYNGEE. This CDR3 has 16 amino acids. The trim removed 3 bases at V and 0 bases at J, leaving 5 bases unmatched. This chain's CDR3 is CASSGNGGVAKNIQYF. The CDR3 nucleotides read TGTGCCAGCAGCGGGAACGGGGGGGTAGCCAAAAACATTCAGTACTTC. Full variable domain (remainder filled in from reference TRBV9 and TRBJ2-4): DSGVTQTPKHLITATGQRVTLRCSPRSGDLSVYWYQQSLDQGLQFLIQYYNGEERAKGNILERFSAQQFPDLHSELNLSSLELGDSALYFCASSGNGGVAKNIQYFGAGTRLSVL.

The rearrangement links TRBV30 to TRBJ2-4; 13 bases fit TRBD2. The germline V gene encodes CDR1 GTSNPN and CDR2 SVGIG (reference sequence). V shed 5 bases, J shed 8 bases, and the junction held 24 bases outside the gene matches. This CDR3 spans 20 amino acids. This CDR3 is CAWFWGVSWTSGSIGDIQYF. DNA of the CDR3: TGTGCCTGGTTTTGGGGGGTTTCCTGGACTAGCGGGAGTATTGGGGACATTCAGTACTTC.

This clone is categorized as medium-sized. The identical CDR3 is also encoded by other nucleotide sequences in the sample. The chain carries TRBV30 and TRBJ2-3; no firm D call. This CDR3 is 11 amino acids long. CDR1 and CDR2 (germline): GTSNPN, SVGIG (reference sequence). V was shortened by 3 bases and J by 6 bases, with 7 bases between the two germline ends. The CDR3 nucleotides are TGTGCCTGGAGCCCCCAGGATACGCAGTATTTT. Translation: CAWSPQDTQYF.

V is TRBV11-2 and J is TRBJ1-6; D possibly corresponds to TRBD1 (5 bases). The CDR3 is 13 residues long. V shed 3 bases and J shed 6 bases, with 6 bases lying between them. The germline V gene has CDR1 SGHAT and CDR2 FQNNGV. CDR3 in DNA: TGTGCCAGCAGCTTCCAGGGTAATTCACCCCTCCACTTT. Amino acid sequence: CASSFQGNSPLHF.